This record looks at one T cell receptor beta chain sequence and its context. V lost 11 bases and J 5 bases, leaving 15 bases between the germline ends. The germline V gene has CDR1 MNHNS and CDR2 SASEGT. CDR3 size: 13 residues. The data were obtained in a study of T cell changes during pregnancy in multiple sclerosis. Data came from immunoSEQ multiplex PCR; TCRdb stores just in-frame clones and leaves some out. This sample yields roughly 36,000 clones, of which approximately 91% are seen a single time; 4% to 5.5% belongs to the top ten. The chain links TRBV6-1 to TRBJ1-4; weak D call: TRBD1 (6 bases). The origin of this receptor is a female donor in good health, enrolled as a control in a pregnancy study. The material sequenced was peripheral blood, taken in the second trimester of pregnancy. The CDR3 bases are TGTGCCGGAAAGGGGGGGAAGAATGAAAAACTGTTTTTT. Amino acids: CAGKGGKNEKLFF.